A single TCR beta chain is shown here with its context. This entry belongs to a study of blood T cell repertoires in COVID-19. Study details: Collection of acute and convalescent COVID-19 samples took place in the United States, Italy and Spain. In each case, the material was cDNA or gDNA derived from T cells, B-cell-depleted T cells, or PBMCs.

The authors' processing: Researchers report that nucleated cell counts were estimated from reference gene primer amplification. The method was immunoSEQ multiplex PCR; TCRdb's version includes in-frame clones alone and lacks a portion of them. Clonal size and the V and J genes are those of that table, whereas D and trimming came from the DNA. The sample has more than 45,000 clones, about 84% seen once. The CDR3 has 13 residues. The V segment lost 5 bases and the J segment 3 bases; nucleotides outside the gene matches: 3. The germline CDR1 and CDR2 sequences are WNHNN and SYGVQD (reference sequence). Sequenced material: peripheral blood. This TCR was sampled from a man aged 35-49 years with active COVID-19. The rearrangement uses TRBV10-1 and TRBJ2-7; 8 nucleotides agree with TRBD1. The CDR3 coding sequence is TGCGCCAGCAGTCCAGGGGGCAACTACGAGCAGTACTTC. Its protein is CASSPGGNYEQYF.